The present T cell receptor (beta chain) was sequenced within a study of T-cell reconstitution after alpha-beta-depleted transplantation in children. This sample's TCRbeta library carried unique molecular identifier barcodes. One entry per CDR3 protein results from TCRdb running MiXCR on the PCR reads. Among some 490,000 distinct CDR3 sequences listed, under 15% were seen once. Per the germline V gene, CDR1 is DFQATT and CDR2 is SNEGSKA (reference sequence). Between the trimmed V and J ends, which lost 7 bases and 6 bases, there was a span of 20 bases. This CDR3 has 14 amino acids. This sequence was found in a human donor who donated a stem cell graft to a child with combined immunodeficiency. The sample here was PBMCs from the stem cell graft donor, taken from the stem cell graft. The chain employs TRBV20-1 and TRBJ2-3; possible D gene TRBD2, 6 bases. CDR3 in DNA: TGCAGTGTAGGAGGCGCGGGAATTGGGGATACGCAGTATTTT. As protein: CSVGGAGIGDTQYF.